Below, one T cell receptor beta chain is given with its context. The antigen is unknown. The data are from a study of T cells after yellow fever vaccination. Whole-study findings and limits: Abundant clonotypes from the bulk population could contaminate FACS-sorted repertoires.

A 5'RACE template-switching step, the method used to make TCR cDNA, added a universal primer site and UMIs. TCRdb re-derived calls from the 5' RACE reads in MiXCR, one entry per CDR3 protein. This sample has 450,000 to 600,000 distinct CDR3 sequences, with less than 20% found just once. V was pared by 7 bases and J by 2 bases, with 13 bases between. The CDR3 loop spans 14 amino acids. The germline V gene encodes CDR1 SNHLY and CDR2 FYNNEI. The sequenced sample was PBMCs, obtained about 5 days after the first yellow fever vaccination. This TCR came from a young man who received the YFV17D yellow fever vaccine. The J gene is TRBJ2-3, the V gene TRBV2; D may be TRBD1 or TRBD2 (6 bases each). CDR3 amino acids: CASTQRGDTDTQYF. The CDR3 region has the DNA TGTGCCAGCACCCAGAGGGGGGACACAGATACGCAGTATTTT.